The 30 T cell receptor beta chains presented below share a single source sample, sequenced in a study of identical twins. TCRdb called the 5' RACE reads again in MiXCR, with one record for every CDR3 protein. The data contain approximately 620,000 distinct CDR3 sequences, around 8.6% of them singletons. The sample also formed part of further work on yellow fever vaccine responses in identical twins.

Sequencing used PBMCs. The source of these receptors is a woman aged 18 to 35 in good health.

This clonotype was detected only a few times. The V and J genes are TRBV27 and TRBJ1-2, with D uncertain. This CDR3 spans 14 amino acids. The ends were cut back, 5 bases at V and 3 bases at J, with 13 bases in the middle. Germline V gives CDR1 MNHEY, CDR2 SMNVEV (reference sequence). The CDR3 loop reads CASSLSMVDYGYTF. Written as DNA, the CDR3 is TGTGCCAGCAGTCTGAGCATGGTTGACTATGGCTACACCTTC.

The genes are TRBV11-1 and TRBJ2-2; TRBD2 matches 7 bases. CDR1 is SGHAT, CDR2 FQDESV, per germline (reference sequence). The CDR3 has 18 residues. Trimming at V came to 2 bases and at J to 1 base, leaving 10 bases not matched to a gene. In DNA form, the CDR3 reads TGTGCCAGCAGCTTATTAGGGGCTCTAGCGGAGAACACCGGGGAGCTGTTTTTT. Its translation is CASSLLGALAENTGELFF.

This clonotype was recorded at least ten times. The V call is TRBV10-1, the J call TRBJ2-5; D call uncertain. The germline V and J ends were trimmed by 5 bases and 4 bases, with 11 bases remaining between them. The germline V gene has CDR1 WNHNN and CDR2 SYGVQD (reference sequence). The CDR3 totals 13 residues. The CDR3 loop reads CASSLGLLETQYF. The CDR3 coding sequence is TGCGCCAGCAGTTTAGGGCTCCTAGAGACCCAGTACTTC.

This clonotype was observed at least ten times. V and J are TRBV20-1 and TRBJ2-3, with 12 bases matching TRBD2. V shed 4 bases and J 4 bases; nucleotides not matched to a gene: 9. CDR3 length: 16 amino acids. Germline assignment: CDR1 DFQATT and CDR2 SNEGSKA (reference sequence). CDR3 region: CSAKDRLAGDADTQYF. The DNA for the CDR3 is TGCAGTGCTAAGGACAGACTAGCGGGGGACGCAGATACGCAGTATTTT.

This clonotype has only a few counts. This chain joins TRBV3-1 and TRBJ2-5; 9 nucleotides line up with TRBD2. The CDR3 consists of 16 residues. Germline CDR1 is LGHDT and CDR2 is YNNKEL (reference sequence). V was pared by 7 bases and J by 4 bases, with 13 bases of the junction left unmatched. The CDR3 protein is CASNSGQAGGSETQYF. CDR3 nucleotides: TGTGCCAGCAACAGCGGTCAAGCGGGGGGTTCAGAGACCCAGTACTTC.

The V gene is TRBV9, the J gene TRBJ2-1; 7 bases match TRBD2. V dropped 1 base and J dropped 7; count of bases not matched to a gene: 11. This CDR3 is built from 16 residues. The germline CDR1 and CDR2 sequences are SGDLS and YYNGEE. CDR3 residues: CASSVPETSRVNEQFF. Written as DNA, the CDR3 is TGTGCCAGCAGCGTACCTGAGACTAGCAGGGTGAATGAGCAGTTCTTC.

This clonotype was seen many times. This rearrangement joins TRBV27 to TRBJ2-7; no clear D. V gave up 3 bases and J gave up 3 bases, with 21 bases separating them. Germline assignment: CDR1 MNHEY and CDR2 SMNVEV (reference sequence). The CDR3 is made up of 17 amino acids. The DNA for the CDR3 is TGTGCCAGCAGTTTTAACCCGATCAAGCCAGCCGTCTACGAGCAGTACTTC. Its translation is CASSFNPIKPAVYEQYF.

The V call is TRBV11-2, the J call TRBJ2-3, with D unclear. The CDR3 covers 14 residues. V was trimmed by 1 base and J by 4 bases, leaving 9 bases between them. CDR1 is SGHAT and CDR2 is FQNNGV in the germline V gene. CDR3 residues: CASSLGVLPDTQYF. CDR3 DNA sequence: TGTGCCAGCAGCTTAGGCGTCCTCCCAGATACGCAGTATTTT.

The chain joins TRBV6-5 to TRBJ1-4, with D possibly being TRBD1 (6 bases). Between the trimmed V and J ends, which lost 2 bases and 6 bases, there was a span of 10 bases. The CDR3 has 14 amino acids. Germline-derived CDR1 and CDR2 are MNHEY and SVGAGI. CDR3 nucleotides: TGTGCCAGCAGTTACGGGGGGGCGTATGAAAAACTGTTTTTT. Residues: CASSYGGAYEKLFF.

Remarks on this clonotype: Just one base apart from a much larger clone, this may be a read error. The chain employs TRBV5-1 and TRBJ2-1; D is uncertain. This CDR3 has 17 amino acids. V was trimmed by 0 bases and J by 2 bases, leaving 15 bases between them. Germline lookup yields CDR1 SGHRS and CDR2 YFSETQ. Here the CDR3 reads CASSLALLDRTYNEQFF. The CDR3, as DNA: TGCGCCAGCAGCTTGGCCCTTTTAGATCGCACCTACAATGAGCAGTTCTTC.

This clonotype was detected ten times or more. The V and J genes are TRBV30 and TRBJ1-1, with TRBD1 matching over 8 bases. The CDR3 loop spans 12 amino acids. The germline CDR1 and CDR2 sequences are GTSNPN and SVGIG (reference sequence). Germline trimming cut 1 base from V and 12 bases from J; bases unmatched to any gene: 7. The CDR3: CAWSADRGHTFF. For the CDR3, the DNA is TGTGCCTGGAGTGCAGACAGGGGACATACTTTCTTT.

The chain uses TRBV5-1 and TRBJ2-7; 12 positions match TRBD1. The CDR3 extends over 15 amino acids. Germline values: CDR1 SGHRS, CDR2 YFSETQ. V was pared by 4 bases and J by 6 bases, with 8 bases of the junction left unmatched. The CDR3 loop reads CASSRRGTGGSEQYF. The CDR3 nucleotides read TGCGCCAGCAGCCGCCGTGGGACAGGGGGCTCCGAGCAGTACTTC.

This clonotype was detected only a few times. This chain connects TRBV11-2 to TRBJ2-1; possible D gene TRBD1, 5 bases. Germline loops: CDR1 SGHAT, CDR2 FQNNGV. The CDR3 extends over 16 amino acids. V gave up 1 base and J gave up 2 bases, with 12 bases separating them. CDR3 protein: CASSLARPGTYNEQFF. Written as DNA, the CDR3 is TGTGCCAGCAGCTTAGCCCGGCCAGGGACCTACAATGAGCAGTTCTTC.

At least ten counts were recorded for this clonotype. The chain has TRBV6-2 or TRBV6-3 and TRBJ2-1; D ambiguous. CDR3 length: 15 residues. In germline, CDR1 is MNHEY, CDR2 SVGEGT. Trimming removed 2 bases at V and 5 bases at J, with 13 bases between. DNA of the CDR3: TGTGCCAGCAGTTACCTCTTCCCCAAAGACAATGAGCAGTTCTTC. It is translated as CASSYLFPKDNEQFF.

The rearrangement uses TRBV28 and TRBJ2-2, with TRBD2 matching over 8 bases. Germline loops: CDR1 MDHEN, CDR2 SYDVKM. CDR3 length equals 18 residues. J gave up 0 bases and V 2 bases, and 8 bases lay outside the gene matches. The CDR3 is CASSLRFVAGPNTGELFF. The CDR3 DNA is TGTGCCAGCAGTTTACGTTTCGTAGCGGGGCCGAACACCGGGGAGCTGTTTTTT.

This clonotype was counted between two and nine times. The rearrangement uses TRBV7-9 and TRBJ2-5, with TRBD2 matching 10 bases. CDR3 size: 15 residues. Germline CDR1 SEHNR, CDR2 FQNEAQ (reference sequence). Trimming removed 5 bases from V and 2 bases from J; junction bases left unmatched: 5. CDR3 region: CASSVSGRGQETQYF. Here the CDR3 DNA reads TGTGCCAGCAGCGTAAGCGGGAGGGGGCAAGAGACCCAGTACTTC.

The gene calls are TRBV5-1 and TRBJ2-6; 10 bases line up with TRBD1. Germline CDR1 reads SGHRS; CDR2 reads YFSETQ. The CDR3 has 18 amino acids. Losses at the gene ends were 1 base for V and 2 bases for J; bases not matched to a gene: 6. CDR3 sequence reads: CASSLPGQGKAGANVLTF. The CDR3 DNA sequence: TGCGCCAGCAGCTTGCCGGGACAGGGGAAGGCTGGGGCCAACGTCCTGACTTTC.

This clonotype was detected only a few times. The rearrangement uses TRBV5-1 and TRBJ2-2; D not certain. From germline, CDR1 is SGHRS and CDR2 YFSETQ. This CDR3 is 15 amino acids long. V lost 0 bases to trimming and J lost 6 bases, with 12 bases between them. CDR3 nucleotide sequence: TGCGCCAGCAGCTTGGATGGCAGCTCGCCCGGGGAGCTGTTTTTT. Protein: CASSLDGSSPGELFF.

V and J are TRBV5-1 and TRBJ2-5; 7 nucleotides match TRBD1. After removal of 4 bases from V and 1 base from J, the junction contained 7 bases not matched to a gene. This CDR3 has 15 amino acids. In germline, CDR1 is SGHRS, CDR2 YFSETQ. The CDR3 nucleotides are TGCGCCAGCAGCGCGGCCTACAGGGGCCAAGAGACCCAGTACTTC. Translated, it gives CASSAAYRGQETQYF.

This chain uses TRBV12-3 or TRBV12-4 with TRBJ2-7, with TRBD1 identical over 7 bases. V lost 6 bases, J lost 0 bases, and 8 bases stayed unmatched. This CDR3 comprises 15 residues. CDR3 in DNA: TGTGCCAGCAGCCGCGCCGGGACAGCCTCCTACGAGCAGTACTTC. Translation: CASSRAGTASYEQYF.

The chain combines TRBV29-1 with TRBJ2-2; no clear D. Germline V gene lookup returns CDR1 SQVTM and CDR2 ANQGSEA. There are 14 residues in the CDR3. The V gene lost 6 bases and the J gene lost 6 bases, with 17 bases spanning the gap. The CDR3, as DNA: TGCAGCGTCTCCGCCGATTTTACCCCCGGGGAGCTGTTTTTT. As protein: CSVSADFTPGELFF.

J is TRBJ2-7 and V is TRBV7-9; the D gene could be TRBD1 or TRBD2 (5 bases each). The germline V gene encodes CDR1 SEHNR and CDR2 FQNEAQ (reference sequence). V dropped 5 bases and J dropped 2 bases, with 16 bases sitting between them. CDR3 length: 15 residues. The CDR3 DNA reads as TGTGCCAGCAGCCTCCCCTCGGGGCTACCCTACGAGCAGTACTTC. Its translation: CASSLPSGLPYEQYF.

CDR3 DNA sequence: TGCAGTGCTAGAGGACAGGGGGCTCCCATATATTTT. It yields the protein CSARGQGAPIYF. The chain joins TRBV20-1 to TRBJ1-3; TRBD1 agrees at 10 bases. Germline values: CDR1 DFQATT, CDR2 SNEGSKA (reference sequence). V was clipped by 1 base and J by 11 bases; unmatched bases: 2. This CDR3 spans 12 amino acids.

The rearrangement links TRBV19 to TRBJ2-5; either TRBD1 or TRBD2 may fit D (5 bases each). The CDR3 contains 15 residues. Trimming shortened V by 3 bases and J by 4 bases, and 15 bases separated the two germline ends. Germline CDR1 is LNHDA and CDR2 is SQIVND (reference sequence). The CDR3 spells CASSIGGVLGETQYF. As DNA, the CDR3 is TGTGCCAGTAGTATTGGGGGAGTGCTTGGAGAGACCCAGTACTTC. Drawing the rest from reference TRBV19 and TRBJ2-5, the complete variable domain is DGGITQSPKYLFRKEGQNVTLSCEQNLNHDAMYWYRQDPGQGLRLIYYSQIVNDFQKGDIAEGYSVSREKKESFPLTVTSAQKNPTAFYLCASSIGGVLGETQYFGPGTRLLVL.

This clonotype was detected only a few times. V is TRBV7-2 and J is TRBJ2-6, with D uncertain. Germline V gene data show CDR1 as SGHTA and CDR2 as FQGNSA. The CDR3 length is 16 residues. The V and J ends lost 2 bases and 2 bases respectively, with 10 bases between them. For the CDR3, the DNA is TGTGCCAGCAGCTTATTTAGTAGAGCTGGGGCCAACGTCCTGACTTTC. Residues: CASSLFSRAGANVLTF.

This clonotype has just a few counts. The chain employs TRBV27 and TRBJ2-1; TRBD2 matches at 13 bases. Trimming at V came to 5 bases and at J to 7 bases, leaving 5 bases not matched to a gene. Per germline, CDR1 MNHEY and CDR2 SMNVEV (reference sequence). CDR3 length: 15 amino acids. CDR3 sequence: CASSPGGLAGNEQFF. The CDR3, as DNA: TGTGCCAGCAGTCCCGGGGGACTAGCGGGGAATGAGCAGTTCTTC.

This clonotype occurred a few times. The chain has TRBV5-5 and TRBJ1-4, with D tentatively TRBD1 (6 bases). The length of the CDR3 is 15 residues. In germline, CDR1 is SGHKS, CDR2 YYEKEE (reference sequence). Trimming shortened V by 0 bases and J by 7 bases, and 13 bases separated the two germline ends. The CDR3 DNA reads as TGTGCCAGCAGCTTGGGCGCAACAGGGACTGAAAAACTGTTTTTT. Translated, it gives CASSLGATGTEKLFF.

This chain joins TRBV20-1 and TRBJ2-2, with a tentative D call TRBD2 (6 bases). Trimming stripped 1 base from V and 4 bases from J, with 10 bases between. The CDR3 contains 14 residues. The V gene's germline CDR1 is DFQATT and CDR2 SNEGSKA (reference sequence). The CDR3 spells CSARARGGTGELFF. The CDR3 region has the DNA TGCAGTGCTAGAGCCCGGGGAGGCACCGGGGAGCTGTTTTTT.

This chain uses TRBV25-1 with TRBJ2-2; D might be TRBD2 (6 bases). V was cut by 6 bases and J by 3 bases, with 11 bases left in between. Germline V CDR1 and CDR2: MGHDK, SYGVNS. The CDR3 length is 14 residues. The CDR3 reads CASSGRGDTGELFF. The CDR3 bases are TGTGCCAGCAGCGGGCGGGGTGACACCGGGGAGCTGTTTTTT.

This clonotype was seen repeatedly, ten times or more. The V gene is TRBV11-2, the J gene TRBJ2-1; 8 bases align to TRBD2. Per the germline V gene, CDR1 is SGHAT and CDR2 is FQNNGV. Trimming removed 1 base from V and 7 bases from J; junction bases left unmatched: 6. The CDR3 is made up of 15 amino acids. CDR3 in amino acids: CASSLGSSGANEQFF. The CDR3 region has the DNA TGTGCCAGCAGCTTAGGGAGTAGCGGGGCGAATGAGCAGTTCTTC.